This is a list of T cell receptor beta chains from one sample in a study of blood T cell repertoires in COVID-19. The repertoire was sequenced with immunoSEQ multiplex PCR; TCRdb's copy has only in-frame clones and lacks some. Here the sample spans about 200,000 clones, around 85% being singletons. The specimen sequenced was peripheral blood. These receptor sequences come from a woman in her 70s with acute or convalescent COVID-19. CDR3s include the opening cysteine and the closing phenylalanine or tryptophan.

>TRBV28|17
CASSSVDRAGGNQPQHF
>TRBV11-3|16
CASSSGGGRPGNEQFF
>TRBV21-1|19
CASSKGNRQGDATNEKLFF
>TRBV6-4|15
CASSDPKERSYEQYF
>TRBV6-5|14
CASNPDYFNNEQFF
>TRBV19|14
CASSQRTGNEKLFF
>TRBV5-4|13
CASSLGRGAEAFF
>TRBV19|16
CASSISGTWSNQPQHF
>TRBV5-1|12
CASSLDIREQFF
>TRBV7-9|15
CASSLGGGGTSPLHF
>TRBV6-5|13
CASKESFGNTIYF
>TRBV27|13
CASSPNNNQPQHF
>TRBV29-1|11
CSGGPLETQYF
>TRBV7-3|14
CASSRQPGLDGYTF
>TRBV6-5|15
CASSYVGGNTGELFF
>TRBV6-2/TRBV6-3|12
CASSYGAQPQHF
>TRBV28|14
CASSRGGAQEKLFF
>TRBV11-3|14
CASSFSGNDNEQFF
>TRBV21-1|13
CASSPHRGNEQYF
>TRBV27|15
CASSPTRSSQVTQYF
>TRBV19|16
CASSPSGQGGDYGYTF
>TRBV28|14
CASSPPGQVGGYTF
>TRBV18|15
CASSPDPPGNTEAFF
>TRBV28|15
CASSYGTVGVYGYTF
>TRBV7-3|15
CASSLSGQGATEAFF
>TRBV5-6|15
CASSLMGQGGTEAFF
>TRBV3-1/TRBV3-2|14
CASSQVVTNNEQFF
>TRBV7-6|13
CASSNSTSGLEFF